Listed below are T cell receptor beta chains from one sample, sequenced in a study of cytotoxic CD8 clonotypes in ibrutinib-treated CLL. Sequenced by immunoSEQ multiplex PCR; TCRdb stores in-frame clones only, minus some. The sample consists of around 300,000 clones, 70% to 80% of them appearing once. The sequences come from PBMCs, collected before ibrutinib treatment. The receptors were gathered from a human donor with chronic lymphocytic leukemia. The CDR3 runs from the conserved cysteine through the conserved F or W. A D gene is named only where the DNA matches it firmly. Rows give clone size only sometimes, using once, few, many, or a class for an expanded clone.

v_gene	d_gene	abundance	j_gene	CDR3aa	CDR3nt
TRBV5-6	NA	NA	TRBJ2-1	CASSLDAGAYYNEQFF	TGTGCCAGCAGCTTGGACGCGGGGGCGTATTACAATGAGCAGTTCTTC
TRBV5-6	NA	NA	TRBJ2-1	CASSQGPYNEQFF	TGTGCCAGCAGCCAAGGACCATACAATGAGCAGTTCTTC
TRBV30	TRBD2	NA	TRBJ2-5	CAWSVGLAVETQYF	TGTGCCTGGAGTGTAGGGCTAGCGGTAGAGACCCAGTACTTC
TRBV11-2	NA	NA	TRBJ2-7	CASRSGWGVGEQYF	TGTGCCAGCAGGTCCGGTTGGGGAGTTGGCGAGCAGTACTTC
TRBV14	TRBD2	NA	TRBJ2-1	CASSHRLAGVYNEQFF	TGTGCCAGCAGCCATCGACTAGCGGGGGTGTACAATGAGCAGTTCTTC
TRBV28	NA	few	TRBJ2-2	CASSLGATNTGELFF	TGTGCCAGCAGTTTAGGGGCGACGAACACCGGGGAGCTGTTTTTT
TRBV18	TRBD2	NA	TRBJ2-1	CASSPRTSGRARGEQFF	TGTGCCAGCTCACCACGGACTAGCGGGAGGGCCAGAGGTGAGCAGTTCTTC
TRBV7-9	NA	few	TRBJ2-4	CASSLSRPRDIQYF	TGTGCCAGCAGCTTAAGTAGACCTAGGGACATTCAGTACTTC
TRBV5-6	TRBD2	NA	TRBJ2-1	CASRTPGTSGRRGNEQFF	TGTGCCAGCAGAACGCCCGGGACTAGCGGGAGAAGGGGCAATGAGCAGTTCTTC
TRBV15	NA	once	TRBJ2-5	CATSRIGGQRNF	TGTGCCACCAGCAGAATCGGGGGACAGAGAAACTTC
TRBV30	NA	NA	TRBJ1-3	CAWSGPFSGNTIYF	TGTGCCTGGAGTGGACCTTTCTCTGGAAACACCATATATTTT
TRBV6-5	NA	NA	TRBJ2-3	CASSYSAGETDNTQYF	TGTGCCAGCAGTTACTCGGCAGGGGAAACAGATAATACGCAGTATTTT